This TCR beta chain was captured in a study of CD8 T cells in ankylosing spondylitis. Scientists made TCR beta libraries using quantitative 5'-RACE with molecular barcodes. TCRdb independently ran MiXCR on the 5' RACE reads; one entry per CDR3 protein. Of 85,000 to 90,000 distinct CDR3 sequences in the sample, around 25% were seen once. Germline V lookup: CDR1 SGHTA, CDR2 FQGTGA. Trimming at V came to 5 bases and at J to 7 bases, leaving 9 bases not matched to a gene. This CDR3 has 14 amino acids. For this clonotype: The antigen remains unidentified.

Overall study results and limits: Disease-linked clones bore a CD8+ phenotype, appearing relatively rarely in peripheral blood. Significant enrichment of disease-linked clones was reported in matched ankylosing spondylitis synovial fluid. Some of these motif variants have turned up before, in reports on reactive arthritis synovial fluid and blood.

The source is a male donor with ankylosing spondylitis or in good health (not recorded which). J is TRBJ1-1 and V is TRBV7-3, with TRBD1 matching 8 bases. Sequenced material: blood, either unsorted or a sorted T cell fraction (not recorded which). Written as DNA, the CDR3 is TGTGCCAGCAGCCTTGACAGGGGTGGAGGTGAAGCTTTCTTT. It translates to CASSLDRGGGEAFF.